The clone carrying this T cell receptor beta chain was seen a handful of times. What it binds is not known. Germline CDR1 reads ENHRY; CDR2 reads SYGVKD. This CDR3 is 13 amino acids long. Trimming shortened V by 0 bases and J by 6 bases, and 9 bases separated the two germline ends. This record belongs to a study of cytomegalovirus exposure and HLA in healthy donors. Findings and limits, study-wide: Diagnosis of cytomegalovirus status made by the classifier reportedly showed high specificity and sensitivity.

Here immunoSEQ multiplex PCR was the method, and the copy in TCRdb shows in-frame clones only, minus some. The sample contains 330,000 or so clones, about nine tenths of which appear only once. The receptor comes from a woman under 30 in good health and CMV-seronegative. The chain couples TRBV10-3 to TRBJ2-7; D uncertain. Material: PBMCs. CDR3 residues: CAISESGRVEQYF. In DNA form, the CDR3 reads TGTGCCATCAGTGAGTCCGGCCGGGTCGAGCAGTACTTC.